The TCR beta chain under discussion was sequenced for a study of T cell responses to AZD1222 COVID-19 vaccine. As for this clone: Antigen unknown.

Trimming left V 0 bases short and J 6 bases short, with 18 bases between. The CDR3 covers 16 residues. Germline V gene lookup returns CDR1 SGHRS and CDR2 YFSETQ. Assay used: immunoSEQ multiplex PCR; TCRdb lists only in-frame clones, some missing. The sample includes over 120,000 clones, roughly 92% seen only once; the top ten take roughly 3.7%. Overall study results and limits: Repertoire sampling was restricted to post-peak T cell response timepoints. CD4 TCRs covered the whole spike, strongest at regions 160-218 and 743-854.

The chain couples TRBV5-1 to TRBJ1-1; D gene uncertain. The TCR was taken from an adult in good health. The specimen comprised peripheral blood, sampled on day 0 of AZD1222 vaccination. CDR3 amino acids: CASSLDSGYIVSEAFF. In DNA, the CDR3 is TGCGCCAGCAGCTTGGATTCTGGCTACATAGTCTCTGAAGCTTTCTTT.